The 21 T cell receptor beta chains presented below share a single source sample, sequenced in a study of shared clonotypes between healthy human individuals. Profiled with immunoSEQ multiplex PCR; TCRdb holds only in-frame clones, not every one. Here the sample spans nearly 500,000 clones, around 80% being singletons. The sample consisted of PBMCs. Every receptor here comes from a woman aged 40 to 50 in good health. Some clones in this sample may be carry-over from other donors' samples.

The chain employs TRBV6-6 and TRBJ1-3, with unresolved D. Germline CDR1 MNHNY, CDR2 SVGAGI (reference sequence). The CDR3 has 15 amino acids. V was cut by 6 bases and J by 0 bases, with 12 bases left in between. Here the CDR3 reads CASSPIRDSGNTIYF. CDR3 DNA: TGTGCCAGCAGCCCCATTAGGGACTCTGGAAACACCATATATTTT.

V and J are TRBV29-1 and TRBJ2-1; a possible D gene is TRBD1 (6 bases). The CDR3 totals 13 residues. Trimming left V 7 bases short and J 2 bases short, with 12 bases between. The V gene's germline CDR1 is SQVTM and CDR2 ANQGSEA. The CDR3 DNA reads TGCAGCGCCCCACGGGACACCTACAATGAGCAGTTCTTC. It is translated as CSAPRDTYNEQFF.

This clone came up a few times. This chain links TRBV10-3 with TRBJ2-5; TRBD2 is a possible D gene (6 bases). Between the trimmed V and J ends, which lost 0 bases and 4 bases, there was a span of 12 bases. This CDR3 contains 15 residues. Germline V gene lookup returns CDR1 ENHRY and CDR2 SYGVKD. For the CDR3, the DNA is TGTGCCATCAGTGAGTCAGTGGGGGGACGAGAGACCCAGTACTTC. It specifies CAISESVGGRETQYF.

The rearrangement links TRBV29-1 to TRBJ2-5; D ambiguous. The J call may be incorrect, as the DNA end agrees better with TRBJ2-7. CDR1 is SQVTM, CDR2 ANQGSEA, per germline. The CDR3 has 13 residues. DNA of the CDR3: TGCAGCGTTGAAGTGTCTAGCTCCTACGAGCAGTACTTC. Translation gives CSVEVSSSYEQYF.

Of note for this clone: The sample has other DNA sequences that encode this CDR3 too. The chain employs TRBV11-2 and TRBJ2-1, with D hard to call. The CDR3 runs to 14 residues. V was trimmed by 1 base and J by 4 bases, leaving 8 bases between them. Germline loops: CDR1 SGHAT, CDR2 FQNNGV. The CDR3 protein is CASSLGSSYNEQFF. The CDR3 DNA reads TGTGCCAGCAGCTTAGGATCCTCTTACAATGAGCAGTTCTTC. The full variable domain, rest sourced from reference TRBV11-2 and TRBJ2-1, is EAGVAQSPRYKIIEKRQSVAFWCNPISGHATLYWYQQILGQGPKLLIQFQNNGVVDDSQLPKDRFSAERLKGVDSTLKIQPAKLEDSAVYLCASSLGSSYNEQFFGPGTRLTVL.

The rearrangement uses TRBV29-1 and TRBJ2-2, with 7 bases that match TRBD1. Germline trimming cut 6 bases from V and 6 bases from J; bases unmatched to any gene: 7. CDR3 length equals 13 residues. CDR1 is SQVTM, CDR2 ANQGSEA, per germline. The CDR3 DNA follows: TGCAGCGTGGGCCGCCAGGGGGCCGGGGAGCTGTTTTTT. This encodes CSVGRQGAGELFF.

The chain is built from TRBV27 and TRBJ2-1; possible D gene TRBD2, 5 bases. There are 14 residues in the CDR3. V was cut by 5 bases and J by 3 bases, with 11 bases left in between. Germline V CDR1 and CDR2: MNHEY, SMNVEV (reference sequence). This CDR3 reads CASSPRGIYNEQFF. In DNA, the CDR3 is TGTGCCAGCAGTCCCCGGGGTATCTACAATGAGCAGTTCTTC.

The chain employs TRBV19 and TRBJ2-5; 7 nucleotides line up with TRBD2. This CDR3 contains 14 residues. V lost 7 bases to trimming and J lost 1 base; unmatched junction nucleotides: 6. The germline CDR1 and CDR2 sequences are LNHDA and SQIVND (reference sequence). CDR3 nucleotides: TGTGCCAGTAAGTCAGCGGGACCCCAAGAGACCCAGTACTTC. This gives the protein CASKSAGPQETQYF.

The chain employs TRBV5-4 and TRBJ2-1; 11 bases align to TRBD2. Trimming removed 0 bases from V and 8 bases from J; junction bases left unmatched: 7. This CDR3 contains 16 residues. Germline CDR1 is SGHNT and CDR2 is YYREEE (reference sequence). The CDR3 region is CASSLVLAGGIYEQFF. The CDR3 DNA is TGTGCCAGCAGCTTGGTCCTAGCGGGAGGTATATATGAGCAGTTCTTC.

The rearrangement links TRBV29-1 to TRBJ2-1, with 7 bases matching TRBD2. The V and J ends lost 7 bases and 9 bases, in that order; junction bases with no gene match: 9. The length of the CDR3 is 12 residues. From germline, CDR1 is SQVTM and CDR2 ANQGSEA. CDR3 nucleotides: TGCAGCGGATCTACTAGCGTTGGTGAGCAGTTCTTC. As protein: CSGSTSVGEQFF.

This clone appeared once. The chain combines TRBV28 with TRBJ2-5; maybe TRBD1 (5 bases). Per germline, CDR1 MDHEN and CDR2 SYDVKM. This CDR3 comprises 13 residues. Trimming shortened V by 6 bases and J by 2 bases, and 10 bases separated the two germline ends. In DNA, the CDR3 is TGTGCCAGCAGCCCGACAGAACAAGAGACCCAGTACTTC. This translates into CASSPTEQETQYF.

Details on this clone: A junction end diverges from the germline sequence, so it may reflect a read error. The chain carries TRBV7-6 and TRBJ1-5, with TRBD1 matching over 7 bases. The CDR3 totals 14 residues. Per the germline V gene, CDR1 is SGHVS and CDR2 is FNYEAQ. CDR3: CASSLGQSNQPRHF. DNA for the CDR3: TGTGCCAGCAGCTTGGGACAGAGTAATCAGCCCCGGCATTTT.

On this clone itself: One end of the junction does not line up with germline, which may come from a read error. V and J are TRBV7-7 and TRBJ2-1, with 10 bases that match TRBD2. The germline CDR1 and CDR2 sequences are SSHAT and FNYEAQ (reference sequence). The CDR3 totals 15 residues. This CDR3 is CASSPGTSVYNEQFF. DNA for the CDR3: TGTGCTAGCAGCCCCGGGACTAGCGTCTACAATGAGCAGTTCTTC. Supplemented by reference TRBV7-7 and TRBJ2-1, the full variable domain reads GAGVSQSPRYKVTKRGQDVTLRCDPISSHATLYWYQQALGQGPEFLTYFNYEAQPDKSGLPSDRFSAERPEGSISTLTIQRTEQRDSAMYRCASSPGTSVYNEQFFGPGTRLTVL.

The chain carries TRBV7-2 and TRBJ1-1; D gene ambiguous. This CDR3 is built from 12 residues. Trimming removed 6 bases at V and 3 bases at J, with 8 bases between. The germline V gene has CDR1 SGHTA and CDR2 FQGNSA. For the CDR3, the DNA is TGTGCCAGCAGGGGATCCTACACTGAAGCTTTCTTT. It encodes CASRGSYTEAFF. Full variable domain (rest looked up from reference TRBV7-2 and TRBJ1-1): GAGVSQSPSNKVTEKGKDVELRCDPISGHTALYWYRQSLGQGLEFLIYFQGNSAPDKSGLPSDRFSAERTGGSVSTLTIQRTQQEDSAVYLCASRGSYTEAFFGQGTRLTVV.

This clone has only a few counts. This chain joins TRBV19 and TRBJ1-2; 7 bases match TRBD1. CDR1 is LNHDA and CDR2 is SQIVND in the germline V gene (reference sequence). CDR3 size: 13 residues. Losses at the gene ends were 6 bases for V and 9 bases for J; bases not matched to a gene: 10. CDR3 coding DNA: TGTGCCAGTAGCATCGGACAGGTCTCGCGCTACACCTTC. The encoded protein is CASSIGQVSRYTF.

This sequence joins TRBV9 and TRBJ2-1, with 10 nucleotides matching TRBD2. Germline V gene lookup returns CDR1 SGDLS and CDR2 YYNGEE. V gave up 4 bases and J gave up 4 bases; unmatched junction bases: 11. CDR3 length equals 17 residues. The CDR3 region has the DNA TGTGCCAGCAGCCACCCCGGGACTAGCGAGACATACAATGAGCAGTTCTTC. Translation gives CASSHPGTSETYNEQFF. Filled out from reference TRBV9 and TRBJ2-1, the complete variable domain reads DSGVTQTPKHLITATGQRVTLRCSPRSGDLSVYWYQQSLDQGLQFLIQYYNGEERAKGNILERFSAQQFPDLHSELNLSSLELGDSALYFCASSHPGTSETYNEQFFGPGTRLTVL.

V and J are TRBV5-1 and TRBJ2-2; no reliable D call. Germline CDR1 reads SGHRS; CDR2 reads YFSETQ. There are 14 residues in the CDR3. V was cut by 2 bases and J by 2 bases, with 7 bases left in between. In nucleotides, the CDR3 is TGCGCCAGCAGCTTTGGGGAAAACACCGGGGAGCTGTTTTTT. It encodes CASSFGENTGELFF.

The sample holds a few counts of this clone. The CDR3 is CASSWDKNQPQHF. The CDR3 DNA reads TGTGCCAGCAGTTGGGACAAGAATCAGCCCCAGCATTTT. The chain uses TRBV27 and TRBJ1-5; D might be TRBD1 (6 bases). Per germline, CDR1 MNHEY and CDR2 SMNVEV (reference sequence). This CDR3 contains 13 residues. V lost 4 bases and J 4 bases, leaving 8 bases between the germline ends.

The genes are TRBV28 and TRBJ2-5; 14 bases agree with TRBD2. The last part of the DNA fits TRBJ2-7 better; the J call may be wrong. The CDR3 runs 15 residues. Germline V lookup: CDR1 MDHEN, CDR2 SYDVKM. The CDR3 here is CASRLGLAGVNEQYF. CDR3 bases: TGTGCCAGCAGATTGGGACTAGCGGGAGTAAACGAGCAGTACTTC.

The chain has TRBV28 and TRBJ1-5, with TRBD1 identical over 8 bases. The CDR3 has 16 amino acids. CDR1 and CDR2 from the germline V gene are MDHEN and SYDVKM. J gave up 0 bases and V 6 bases, and 7 bases lay outside the gene matches. CDR3 protein: CASSPSTGVSNQPQHF. CDR3 coding DNA: TGTGCCAGCAGCCCCTCGACAGGGGTTAGCAATCAGCCCCAGCATTTT. Using reference TRBV28 and TRBJ1-5 for the parts outside the CDR3, the full variable domain is DVKVTQSSRYLVKRTGEKVFLECVQDMDHENMFWYRQDPGLGLRLIYFSYDVKMKEKGDIPEGYSVSREKKERFSLILESASTNQTSMYLCASSPSTGVSNQPQHFGDGTRLSIL.

The rearrangement uses TRBV15 and TRBJ1-2; D may be TRBD1 (5 bases). Trimming removed 0 bases at V and 3 bases at J, with 14 bases between. Germline assignment: CDR1 LNHNV and CDR2 YYDKDF (reference sequence). The CDR3 sequence is 16 residues long. CDR3 in DNA: TGTGCCACCAGCAGAGATAAGCGGGGGATCCACTATGGCTACACCTTC. It yields the protein CATSRDKRGIHYGYTF.